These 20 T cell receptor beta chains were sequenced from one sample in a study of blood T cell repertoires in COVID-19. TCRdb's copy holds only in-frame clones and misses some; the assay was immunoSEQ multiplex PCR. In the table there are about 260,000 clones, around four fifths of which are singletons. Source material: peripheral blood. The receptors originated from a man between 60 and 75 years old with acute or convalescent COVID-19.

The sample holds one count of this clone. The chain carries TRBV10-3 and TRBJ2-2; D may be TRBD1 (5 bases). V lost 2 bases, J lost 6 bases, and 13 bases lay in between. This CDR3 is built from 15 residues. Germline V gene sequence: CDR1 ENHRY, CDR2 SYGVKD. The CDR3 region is CAISEGAVGSGELFF. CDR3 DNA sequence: TGTGCCATCAGTGAGGGGGCGGTAGGCTCCGGGGAGCTGTTTTTT.

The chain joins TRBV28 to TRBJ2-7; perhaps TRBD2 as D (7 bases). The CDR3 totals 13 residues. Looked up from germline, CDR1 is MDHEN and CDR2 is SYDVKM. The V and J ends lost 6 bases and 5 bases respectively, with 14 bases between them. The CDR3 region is CASSLPGGNEQYF. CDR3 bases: TGTGCCAGCAGCCTTCCGGGGGGCAACGAGCAGTACTTC.

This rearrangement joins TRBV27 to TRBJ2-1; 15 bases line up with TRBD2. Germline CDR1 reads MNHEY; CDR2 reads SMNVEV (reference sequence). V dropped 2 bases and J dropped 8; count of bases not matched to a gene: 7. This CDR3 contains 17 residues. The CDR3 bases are TGTGCCAGCAGTTTAGGACTAGCGGGAGGGCCATGGGATGAGCAGTTCTTC. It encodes CASSLGLAGGPWDEQFF.

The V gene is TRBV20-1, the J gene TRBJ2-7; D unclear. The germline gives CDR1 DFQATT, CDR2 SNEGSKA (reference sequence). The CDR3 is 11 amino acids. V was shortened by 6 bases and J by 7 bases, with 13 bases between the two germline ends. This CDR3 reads CSATWFGEQYF. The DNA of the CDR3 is TGCAGTGCCACCTGGTTCGGGGAGCAGTACTTC.

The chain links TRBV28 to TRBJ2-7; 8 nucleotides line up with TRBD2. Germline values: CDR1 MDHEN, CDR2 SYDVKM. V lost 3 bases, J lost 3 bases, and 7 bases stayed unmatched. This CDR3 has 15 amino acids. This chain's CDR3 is CASSFSLAGGYEQYF. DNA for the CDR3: TGTGCCAGCAGTTTCAGCCTAGCGGGCGGCTACGAGCAGTACTTC.

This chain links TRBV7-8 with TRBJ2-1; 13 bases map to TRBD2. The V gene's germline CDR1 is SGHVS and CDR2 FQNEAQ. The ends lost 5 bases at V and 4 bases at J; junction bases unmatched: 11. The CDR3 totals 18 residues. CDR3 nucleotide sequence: TGTGCCAGCAGCGACTGGACTAGCGGGAGCGGAAGGTACAATGAGCAGTTCTTC. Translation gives CASSDWTSGSGRYNEQFF.

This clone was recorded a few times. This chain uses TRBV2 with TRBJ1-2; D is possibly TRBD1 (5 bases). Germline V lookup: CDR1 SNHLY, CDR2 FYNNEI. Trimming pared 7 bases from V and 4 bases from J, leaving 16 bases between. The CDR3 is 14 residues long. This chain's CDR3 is CASTWDFPGYGYTF. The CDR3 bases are TGTGCCAGCACCTGGGACTTCCCGGGCTATGGCTACACCTTC.

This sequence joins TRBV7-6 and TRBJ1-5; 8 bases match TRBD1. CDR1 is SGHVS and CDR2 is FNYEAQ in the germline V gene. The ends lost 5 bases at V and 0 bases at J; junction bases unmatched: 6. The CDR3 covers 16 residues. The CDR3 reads CASSLGQGHSNQPQHF. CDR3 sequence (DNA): TGTGCCAGCAGCCTCGGACAGGGCCATAGCAATCAGCCCCAGCATTTT.

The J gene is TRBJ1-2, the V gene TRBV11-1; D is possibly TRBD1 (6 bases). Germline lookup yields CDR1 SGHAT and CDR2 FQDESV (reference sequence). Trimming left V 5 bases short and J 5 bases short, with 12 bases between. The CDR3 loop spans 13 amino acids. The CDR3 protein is CASSADSYYGYTF. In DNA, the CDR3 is TGTGCCAGCAGCGCGGACAGTTATTATGGCTACACCTTC.

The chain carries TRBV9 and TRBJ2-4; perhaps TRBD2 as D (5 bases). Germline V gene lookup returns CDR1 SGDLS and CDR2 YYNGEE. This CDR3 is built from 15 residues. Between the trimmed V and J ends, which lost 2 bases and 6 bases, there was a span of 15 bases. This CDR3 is CASSVGNRDLNIQYF. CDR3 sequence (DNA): TGTGCCAGCAGCGTTGGGAACCGGGATCTAAACATTCAGTACTTC.

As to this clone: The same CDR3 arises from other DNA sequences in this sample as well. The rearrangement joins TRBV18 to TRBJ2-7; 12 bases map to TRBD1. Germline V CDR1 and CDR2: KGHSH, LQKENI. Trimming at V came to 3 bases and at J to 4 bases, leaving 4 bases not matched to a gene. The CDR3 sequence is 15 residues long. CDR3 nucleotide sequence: TGTGCCAGCTCACCCGGGACAGGGGGCACTTACGAGCAGTACTTC. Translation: CASSPGTGGTYEQYF.

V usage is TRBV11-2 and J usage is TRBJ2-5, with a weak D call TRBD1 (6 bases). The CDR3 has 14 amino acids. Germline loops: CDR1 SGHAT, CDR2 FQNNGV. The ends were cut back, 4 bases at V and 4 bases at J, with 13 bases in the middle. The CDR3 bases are TGTGCCAGCAGCTACGACTTGGGGGCAGAGACCCAGTACTTC. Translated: CASSYDLGAETQYF.

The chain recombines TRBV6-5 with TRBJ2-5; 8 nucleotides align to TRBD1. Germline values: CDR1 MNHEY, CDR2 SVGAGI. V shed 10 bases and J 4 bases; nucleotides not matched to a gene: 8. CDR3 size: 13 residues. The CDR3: CATGQAAGETQYF. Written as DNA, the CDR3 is TGTGCCACGGGACAGGCGGCGGGAGAGACCCAGTACTTC.

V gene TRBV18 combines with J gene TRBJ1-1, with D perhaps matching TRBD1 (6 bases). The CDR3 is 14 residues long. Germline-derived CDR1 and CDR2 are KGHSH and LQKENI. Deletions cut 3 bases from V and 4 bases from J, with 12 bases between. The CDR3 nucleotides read TGTGCCAGCTCACCCTCGGACAGAAGCACTGAAGCTTTCTTT. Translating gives CASSPSDRSTEAFF.

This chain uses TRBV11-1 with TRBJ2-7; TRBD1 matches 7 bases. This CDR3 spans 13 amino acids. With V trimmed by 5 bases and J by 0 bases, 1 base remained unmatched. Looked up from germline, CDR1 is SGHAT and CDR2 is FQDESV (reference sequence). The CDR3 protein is CASSTGDSYEQYF. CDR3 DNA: TGTGCCAGCAGCACAGGGGACTCCTACGAGCAGTACTTC.

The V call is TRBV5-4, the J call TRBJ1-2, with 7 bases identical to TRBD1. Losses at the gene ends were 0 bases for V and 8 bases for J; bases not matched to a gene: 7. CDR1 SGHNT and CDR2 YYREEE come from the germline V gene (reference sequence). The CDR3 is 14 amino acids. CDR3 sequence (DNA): TGTGCCAGCAGCTTGGAAGACAGGGCTTTCGGCTACACCTTC. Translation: CASSLEDRAFGYTF.

The CDR3 DNA reads as TGTGCCAGCAGTCGACAGGATAGGGATACGCAGTATTTT. It encodes CASSRQDRDTQYF. This rearrangement joins TRBV7-3 to TRBJ2-3, with D perhaps matching TRBD1 (6 bases). Germline loops: CDR1 SGHTA, CDR2 FQGTGA. The CDR3 extends over 13 amino acids. V shed 6 bases and J shed 6 bases, with 13 bases lying between them. The full variable domain, completed using reference TRBV7-3 and TRBJ2-3, is GAGVSQTPSNKVTEKGKYVELRCDPISGHTALYWYRQSLGQGPEFLIYFQGTGAADDSGLPNDRFFAVRPEGSVSTLKIQRTERGDSAVYLCASSRQDRDTQYFGPGTRLTVL.

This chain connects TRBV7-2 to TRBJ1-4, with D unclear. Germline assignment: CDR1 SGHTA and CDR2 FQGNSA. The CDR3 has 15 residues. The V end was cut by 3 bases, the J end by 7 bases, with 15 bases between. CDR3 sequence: CASSFPAAGVEKLFF. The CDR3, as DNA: TGTGCCAGCAGCTTTCCCGCCGCCGGAGTTGAAAAACTGTTTTTT.

The CDR3 is CASSEVSISNTGELFF. The CDR3 region has the DNA TGTGCCAGCAGTGAAGTAAGCATCTCGAACACCGGGGAGCTGTTTTTT. The rearrangement links TRBV2 to TRBJ2-2, with unresolved D. The CDR3 covers 16 residues. V gave up 1 base and J gave up 0 bases, with 9 bases separating them. The germline V gene encodes CDR1 SNHLY and CDR2 FYNNEI.

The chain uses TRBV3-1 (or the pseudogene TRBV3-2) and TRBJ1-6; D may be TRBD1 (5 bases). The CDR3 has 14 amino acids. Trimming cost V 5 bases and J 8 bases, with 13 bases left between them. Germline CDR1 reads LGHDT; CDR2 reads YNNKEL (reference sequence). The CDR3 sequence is CASSSRDWDSPLHF. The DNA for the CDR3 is TGTGCCAGCAGCTCCCGGGACTGGGATTCACCCCTCCACTTT.